This TCR beta chain was captured in a study of T cells after posttransplantation cyclophosphamide. Overall study findings and caveats: Donor CD8+ memory clones often dominated recipient blood repertoires at later times. Blood and skin or GI T cell repertoires showed limited TRB overlap. TRB clonality was highly associated with recipient CMV seropositivity and reactivation.

This clone was counted a few times. Antigen specificity is unknown. V shed 4 bases and J 1 base; nucleotides not matched to a gene: 14. Germline V gene data show CDR1 as SGHDT and CDR2 as YYEEEE. There are 18 residues in the CDR3. Busulfan-fludarabine conditioning, marrow transplant, and cyclophosphamide on days +3 and +4 were administered. The data were produced by immunoSEQ multiplex PCR, yet TCRdb's version contains in-frame clones alone and is incomplete. The sample shows approximately 5,400 clones, none of them appearing just once. The source of this sequence is a male patient between 55 and 70 years old who received an allogeneic stem cell transplant from a related donor, was CMV-positive, and had no GVHD. The graft donor may account for some of the T cells. The chain is built from TRBV5-6 and TRBJ1-3; TRBD1 agrees at 7 bases. The sequencing used PBMCs, collected after allogeneic stem cell transplant with posttransplant cyclophosphamide. In nucleotides, the CDR3 is TGTGCCAGCAGCCCCGGAACTAACAGGGGCTTATCTGGAAACACCATATATTTT. This gives the protein CASSPGTNRGLSGNTIYF.